This T cell receptor (beta chain) was sequenced for a study of response to subunit inactivated influenza vaccine. Study results and caveats: After each seasonal influenza vaccination, few new T cells are recruited, the authors suggested.

Worth noting for this clonotype: Antigen unknown.

This CDR3 spans 15 amino acids. Germline values: CDR1 DFQATT, CDR2 SNEGSKA (reference sequence). J was trimmed by 5 bases and V by 3 bases; bases with no gene match: 10. In TCRdb, the RT-PCR reads were re-called with MiXCR into one record per CDR3 protein. The table records more than 700,000 distinct CDR3 sequences, roughly 20% of them present only once. This specimen consisted of PBMCs from blood, obtained 5 days after vaccination. The sequence came from a man in his fifties who received an inactivated influenza vaccine. V usage is TRBV20-1 and J usage is TRBJ2-3, with 8 bases that match TRBD1. Here the CDR3 reads CSASRSQGVVDTQYF. DNA for the CDR3: TGCAGTGCTAGCCGATCACAGGGGGTGGTAGATACGCAGTATTTT.